One and the same sample provided the 24 T cell receptor beta chains below, sequenced in a study of T cell repertoires in ileal Crohn's disease. Profiling relied on immunoSEQ multiplex PCR, and the TCRdb table lists in-frame clones only, not all of them. Among roughly 62,000 clones listed, about 89% were seen once. Time point noted: neoterminal ileum biopsy at postoperative endoscopy, about 6 months after surgery. The sample was ileal tissue. The receptors were sampled from an adult with Crohn's disease.

The genes are TRBV15 and TRBJ1-6; 9 bases line up with TRBD1. Germline V gives CDR1 LNHNV, CDR2 YYDKDF (reference sequence). The V gene end was trimmed by 7 bases and the J gene end by 10 bases; junction bases not matched to a gene: 14. The length of the CDR3 is 16 residues. The CDR3 is CATKSARDRVDSPLHF. The DNA for the CDR3 is TGTGCCACCAAGAGCGCAAGGGACAGGGTGGACTCACCCCTCCACTTT.

The genes are TRBV7-6 and TRBJ2-7; D is ambiguous. The CDR3 covers 13 residues. The germline V gene encodes CDR1 SGHVS and CDR2 FNYEAQ. V lost 5 bases, J lost 6 bases, and 14 bases lay in between. For the CDR3, the DNA is TGTGCCAGCAGCCCACAACTGACAACCGAGCAGTACTTC. It yields the protein CASSPQLTTEQYF.

The chain links TRBV18 to TRBJ2-7; D is possibly TRBD1 (6 bases). V lost 5 bases, J lost 6 bases, and 11 bases lay in between. The CDR3 spans 12 residues. The germline V gene encodes CDR1 KGHSH and CDR2 LQKENI. CDR3: CASSTGQAEQYF. The CDR3 DNA sequence: TGTGCCAGCTCAACGGGACAAGCCGAGCAGTACTTC.

This rearrangement joins TRBV6-1 to TRBJ1-2; 8 nucleotides agree with TRBD1. Germline V lookup: CDR1 MNHNS, CDR2 SASEGT. The length of the CDR3 is 14 residues. V dropped 3 bases and J dropped 8; count of bases not matched to a gene: 8. The CDR3 DNA reads TGTGCCAGCAGTGACCCGACAGGGGCGGGCGGCTACACCTTC. This sequence encodes CASSDPTGAGGYTF.

This chain uses TRBV5-1 with TRBJ2-1, with a weak D call TRBD2 (6 bases). This CDR3 is 15 amino acids long. The ends were cut back, 4 bases at V and 4 bases at J, with 15 bases in the middle. The V gene's germline CDR1 is SGHRS and CDR2 YFSETQ. The CDR3 nucleotides are TGCGCCAGCAGCCCCGGACTAAGAGATTACAATGAGCAGTTCTTC. As protein: CASSPGLRDYNEQFF. Full variable domain (missing parts from reference TRBV5-1 and TRBJ2-1): KAGVTQTPRYLIKTRGQQVTLSCSPISGHRSVSWYQQTPGQGLQFLFEYFSETQRNKGNFPGRFSGRQFSNSRSEMNVSTLELGDSALYLCASSPGLRDYNEQFFGPGTRLTVL.

The rearrangement joins TRBV5-1 to TRBJ2-1; D might be TRBD1 (6 bases). The CDR3 runs to 11 residues. The V end lost 4 bases, the J end lost 12 bases, and 11 bases lay between the germline ends. Germline V lookup: CDR1 SGHRS, CDR2 YFSETQ. CDR3 amino acids: CASSTDRRQFF. CDR3 DNA: TGCGCCAGCAGCACGGACAGACGGCAGTTCTTC. Full variable domain (outside the CDR3, taken from reference TRBV5-1 and TRBJ2-1): KAGVTQTPRYLIKTRGQQVTLSCSPISGHRSVSWYQQTPGQGLQFLFEYFSETQRNKGNFPGRFSGRQFSNSRSEMNVSTLELGDSALYLCASSTDRRQFFGPGTRLTVL.

This clone has just one count. The V gene is TRBV4-1, the J gene TRBJ2-3, with 7 bases fitting TRBD2. Germline V gene lookup returns CDR1 MGHRA and CDR2 YSYEKL. V shed 0 bases and J 1 base; nucleotides not matched to a gene: 4. The CDR3 totals 16 residues. CDR3 sequence reads: CASSQEGRGRTDTQYF. The CDR3 bases are TGCGCCAGCAGCCAAGAGGGGAGGGGACGCACAGATACGCAGTATTTT.

The chain joins TRBV7-2 to TRBJ1-3; 7 nucleotides line up with TRBD1. J gave up 4 bases and V 6 bases, and 3 bases lay outside the gene matches. The germline V gene encodes CDR1 SGHTA and CDR2 FQGNSA. The CDR3 contains 13 residues. CDR3 coding DNA: TGTGCCAGCAGTGACAGGGTGGGAAACACCATATATTTT. Protein product: CASSDRVGNTIYF.

This chain joins TRBV7-2 and TRBJ2-1, with 9 positions matching TRBD1. CDR1 SGHTA and CDR2 FQGNSA come from the germline V gene. The CDR3 is 16 amino acids. V was clipped by 4 bases and J by 7 bases; unmatched bases: 11. CDR3 sequence reads: CASSSPGQGIVNEQFF. The DNA of the CDR3 is TGTGCCAGCAGCTCACCGGGACAGGGAATAGTAAATGAGCAGTTCTTC.

V is TRBV5-5 and J is TRBJ2-2; D ambiguous. V lost 0 bases and J lost 7, with 10 bases in between. Germline V CDR1 and CDR2: SGHKS, YYEKEE (reference sequence). CDR3 length: 14 amino acids. This CDR3 reads CASSLVGSVGELFF. CDR3 in DNA: TGTGCCAGCAGCTTGGTCGGTTCGGTCGGGGAGCTGTTTTTT. Full variable domain (outside the CDR3, taken from reference TRBV5-5 and TRBJ2-2): DAGVTQSPTHLIKTRGQQVTLRCSPISGHKSVSWYQQVLGQGPQFIFQYYEKEERGRGNFPDRFSARQFPNYSSELNVNALLLGDSALYLCASSLVGSVGELFFGEGSRLTVL.

V and J are TRBV4-2 and TRBJ2-3; D uncertain. The V gene lost 0 bases and the J gene lost 3 bases, with 10 bases spanning the gap. Germline loops: CDR1 LGHNA, CDR2 YNFKEQ. The CDR3 length is 15 residues. This chain's CDR3 is CASSQDGHQTDTQYF. CDR3 sequence (DNA): TGTGCCAGCAGCCAAGATGGGCACCAGACAGATACGCAGTATTTT.

The count of this clone is one. The chain links TRBV19 to TRBJ2-1, with 11 nucleotides matching TRBD2. Germline lookup yields CDR1 LNHDA and CDR2 SQIVND (reference sequence). With 5 bases clipped from V and 4 bases from J, the junction kept 4 bases outside the gene matches. The length of the CDR3 is 15 residues. CDR3 amino acids: CASSLTSGEYNEQFF. Written as DNA, the CDR3 is TGTGCCAGTAGTCTGACTAGCGGGGAGTACAATGAGCAGTTCTTC.

Turning to this clone: A read error may produce the germline difference seen at one junction end. The rearrangement uses TRBV19 and TRBJ1-6; 10 nucleotides line up with TRBD1. Germline V gene sequence: CDR1 LNHDA, CDR2 SQIVND (reference sequence). The CDR3 runs to 20 residues. The CDR3 coding sequence is TGTGCCAGTAGTGTAGACAGGGGGCACCCGCGTAACTCCTATAATTCACCCCTCCACTTT. Its translation: CASSVDRGHPRNSYNSPLHF.

CDR3 loop: CASSRGQMNTEAFF. The CDR3 DNA sequence: TGTGCCAGCTCACGGGGACAGATGAACACTGAAGCTTTCTTT. The chain combines TRBV18 with TRBJ1-1; 7 bases are a match to TRBD1. This CDR3 region has 14 residues. CDR1 and CDR2 from the germline V gene are KGHSH and LQKENI. With 4 bases clipped from V and 0 bases from J, the junction kept 2 bases outside the gene matches.

The chain links TRBV5-1 to TRBJ2-1; D is possibly TRBD2 (5 bases). CDR1 is SGHRS, CDR2 YFSETQ, per germline. The V end was cut by 2 bases, the J end by 4 bases, with 10 bases between. The CDR3 sequence is 14 residues long. CDR3 in amino acids: CASSFRGRYNEQFF. CDR3 DNA: TGCGCCAGCAGCTTCCGGGGTCGGTACAATGAGCAGTTCTTC.

The chain joins TRBV5-1 to TRBJ2-1; no firm D call. The germline V and J ends were trimmed by 0 bases and 2 bases, with 12 bases remaining between them. CDR1 and CDR2 from the germline V gene are SGHRS and YFSETQ. The CDR3 contains 16 residues. The CDR3 loop is CASSLAGYRAYNEQFF. CDR3 in DNA: TGCGCCAGCAGCTTGGCAGGTTACAGAGCCTACAATGAGCAGTTCTTC.

This chain links TRBV6-5 with TRBJ2-5, with TRBD2 identical over 11 bases. The CDR3 extends over 15 amino acids. The V gene end was trimmed by 5 bases and the J gene end by 5 bases; junction bases not matched to a gene: 7. Germline V gives CDR1 MNHEY, CDR2 SVGAGI. CDR3 bases: TGTGCCAGCAGTCCTAGCGGGGGGAGCTTGGAGACCCAGTACTTC. This encodes CASSPSGGSLETQYF.

This clone was seen more than once but under ten times. The chain carries TRBV5-1 and TRBJ1-2; TRBD1 aligns across 10 bases. This CDR3 spans 13 amino acids. Trimming cost V 3 bases and J 8 bases; bases outside gene matches: 4. Germline CDR1 is SGHRS and CDR2 is YFSETQ. The CDR3 region has the DNA TGCGCCAGCAGCTATGACAGGGGGCAGGGCTACACCTTC. Protein product: CASSYDRGQGYTF.

This clone showed up just once. V is TRBV5-1 and J is TRBJ1-1, with D maybe TRBD1 (5 bases). The CDR3 runs 15 residues. V lost 1 base and J lost 1, with 11 bases in between. Germline CDR1 and CDR2: SGHRS and YFSETQ. The DNA for the CDR3 is TGCGCCAGCAGCTTGTCAGGACACTCGAACACTGAAGCTTTCTTT. Protein: CASSLSGHSNTEAFF.

J is TRBJ2-1 and V is TRBV18; 8 bases fit TRBD2. Trimming removed 2 bases from V and 6 bases from J; junction bases left unmatched: 12. CDR1 is KGHSH, CDR2 LQKENI, per germline. The CDR3 covers 17 residues. The CDR3 region is CASSPSRPGTSGNEQFF. CDR3 sequence (DNA): TGTGCCAGCTCACCATCCCGCCCAGGGACTAGTGGCAATGAGCAGTTCTTC.

V gene TRBV11-2 combines with J gene TRBJ2-7; TRBD1 aligns across 7 bases. Germline CDR1 reads SGHAT; CDR2 reads FQNNGV. The CDR3 loop spans 14 amino acids. With V trimmed by 5 bases and J by 2 bases, 6 bases remained unmatched. The chain's CDR3 is CASSLGQATYEQYV. In nucleotides, the CDR3 is TGTGCCAGCAGCCTTGGACAGGCAACCTACGAGCAGTACGTC.

The chain recombines TRBV30 with TRBJ2-7, with D possibly TRBD2 on 6 matching bases. The CDR3 is made up of 14 amino acids. Germline V gene sequence: CDR1 GTSNPN, CDR2 SVGIG (reference sequence). V was pared by 0 bases and J by 4 bases, with 13 bases between. The CDR3 region is CAWSVRSGDYEQYV. CDR3 sequence (DNA): TGTGCCTGGAGTGTACGTTCGGGGGATTACGAGCAGTACGTC.

The rearrangement links TRBV29-1 to TRBJ2-4, with 10 bases aligning to TRBD2. Germline CDR1 is SQVTM and CDR2 is ANQGSEA. The CDR3 totals 17 residues. V lost 4 bases, J lost 6 bases, and 15 bases stayed unmatched. CDR3 DNA: TGCAGCGTTGTTCGGACTAGCGGATCCCACCGGGGAAACATTCAGTACTTC. It specifies CSVVRTSGSHRGNIQYF. Full variable domain (rest looked up from reference TRBV29-1 and TRBJ2-4): SAVISQKPSRDICQRGTSLTIQCQVDSQVTMMFWYRQQPGQSLTLIATANQGSEATYESGFVIDKFPISRPNLTFSTLTVSNMSPEDSSIYLCSVVRTSGSHRGNIQYFGAGTRLSVL.

The genes are TRBV11-3 and TRBJ2-2, with 8 bases that match TRBD2. The CDR3 length is 19 residues. The V segment lost 1 base and the J segment 4 bases; nucleotides outside the gene matches: 14. Germline V CDR1 and CDR2: SGHNT, YENEEA. The DNA of the CDR3 is TGTGCCAGCAGCTTAGGTGGATTATTCGGGGGGGCGACCACCGGGGAGCTGTTTTTT. It translates to CASSLGGLFGGATTGELFF. Based on the CDR3 plus reference TRBV11-3 and TRBJ2-2, the full variable domain is EAGVVQSPRYKIIEKKQPVAFWCNPISGHNTLYWYLQNLGQGPELLIRYENEEAVDDSQLPKDRFSAERLKGVDSTLKIQPAELGDSAVYLCASSLGGLFGGATTGELFFGEGSRLTVL.